Following are 4 T cell receptor beta chains from one sample sequenced in a study of cytomegalovirus exposure and HLA in healthy donors. Vbeta (60) and Jbeta (13) primers were used in the PCR. Assay used: immunoSEQ multiplex PCR; TCRdb lists only in-frame clones, some missing. Of about 120,000 clones listed, about 80% are singletons. The sample consisted of PBMCs. These receptors all stem from a woman aged 40 to 55 in good health and CMV-seropositive.

The count of this clone is one. The same CDR3 arises from other DNA sequences in this sample as well. The J gene is TRBJ1-2, the V gene TRBV20-1, with D possibly being TRBD1 (5 bases). The V end was cut by 5 bases, the J end by 4 bases, with 8 bases between. Germline V gene lookup returns CDR1 DFQATT and CDR2 SNEGSKA (reference sequence). The CDR3 covers 11 residues. CDR3: CSAAGVYGYTF. CDR3 sequence (DNA): TGCAGTGCTGCGGGGGTCTATGGCTACACCTTC.

The rearrangement links TRBV7-9 to TRBJ2-7; 12 nucleotides line up with TRBD1. With 0 bases clipped from V and 2 bases from J, the junction kept 2 bases outside the gene matches. The germline gives CDR1 SEHNR, CDR2 FQNEAQ (reference sequence). CDR3 length equals 16 residues. Written as DNA, the CDR3 is TGTGCCAGCAGCTTAGCGGGACAGGGGGCAGCCTACGAGCAGTACTTC. Protein sequence: CASSLAGQGAAYEQYF.

This chain links TRBV10-1 with TRBJ1-3, with a possible D match to TRBD1 (6 bases). V was shortened by 5 bases and J by 0 bases, with 17 bases between the two germline ends. The CDR3 runs to 17 residues. Germline V CDR1 and CDR2: WNHNN, SYGVQD (reference sequence). The CDR3 region is CASSPGTPYFSGNTIYF. CDR3 DNA: TGCGCCAGCAGTCCCGGGACACCTTATTTCTCTGGAAACACCATATATTTT.

The chain recombines TRBV30 with TRBJ1-3; D remains ambiguous. Trimming removed 0 bases at V and 2 bases at J, with 11 bases between. The germline V gene has CDR1 GTSNPN and CDR2 SVGIG (reference sequence). This CDR3 is 15 amino acids long. CDR3 sequence: CAWSVRVLTGNTIYF. The CDR3, as DNA: TGTGCCTGGAGTGTGCGGGTTTTGACTGGAAACACCATATATTTT.